This TCR beta chain emerged from a study of shared clonotypes between healthy human individuals. Ten or more counts support this clone. The data were produced by immunoSEQ multiplex PCR, yet TCRdb's version contains in-frame clones alone and is incomplete. The sample has some 480,000 clones, 70% to 85% seen once. The V gene end was trimmed by 3 bases and the J gene end by 6 bases; junction bases not matched to a gene: 20. The CDR3 runs 20 residues. The V gene's germline CDR1 is LNHDA and CDR2 SQIVND (reference sequence). Sequencing used PBMCs. The V gene is TRBV19, the J gene TRBJ2-1; 10 nucleotides match TRBD2. This TCR came from a woman aged 35 to 49 in good health. Some clones in this sample may be carry-over from other donors' samples. The CDR3 loop reads CASSMWGSPSGRTLSNEQFF. Here the CDR3 DNA reads TGTGCCAGTAGTATGTGGGGGAGCCCTAGCGGGAGAACCCTGAGCAATGAGCAGTTCTTC. The whole variable domain, remainder taken from reference TRBV19 and TRBJ2-1, is DGGITQSPKYLFRKEGQNVTLSCEQNLNHDAMYWYRQDPGQGLRLIYYSQIVNDFQKGDIAEGYSVSREKKESFPLTVTSAQKNPTAFYLCASSMWGSPSGRTLSNEQFFGPGTRLTVL.